This paragraph covers one T cell receptor beta chain sequence. Its cognate antigen is unknown. The PCR used 60 Vbeta and 13 Jbeta primers. Original processing methods: In a later analysis, of roughly 83 million unique beta chains, roughly 9.9 million appeared in at least two donors. Profiled with immunoSEQ multiplex PCR; TCRdb holds only in-frame clones, not every one. The D gene and trimming were derived from the DNA, and the V and J assignments and clone size from that table. The repertoire has about 150,000 clones, more than 60% of them found once; the top ten carry 1.8%. This CDR3 region has 14 residues. From germline, CDR1 is SGHNT and CDR2 YYREEE (reference sequence). The V gene end was trimmed by 4 bases and the J gene end by 3 bases; junction bases not matched to a gene: 6. The sample is drawn from a study of cytomegalovirus exposure and HLA in healthy donors. Study details: As released early, the data held roughly 85 million unique TCRs from HLA-typed donors.

General study points: In a later analysis, the majority of CMV-associated beta chains seemingly showed HLA restriction.

Donors consisted of healthy bone marrow donors. The V gene is TRBV5-4, the J gene TRBJ2-5, with 7 bases matching TRBD2. The specimen sequenced was PBMCs. The receptor comes from a male donor in good health and CMV-seronegative. The CDR3 loop reads CASSPPSGKETQYF. As DNA, the CDR3 is TGTGCCAGCAGCCCCCCCAGCGGGAAAGAGACCCAGTACTTC.